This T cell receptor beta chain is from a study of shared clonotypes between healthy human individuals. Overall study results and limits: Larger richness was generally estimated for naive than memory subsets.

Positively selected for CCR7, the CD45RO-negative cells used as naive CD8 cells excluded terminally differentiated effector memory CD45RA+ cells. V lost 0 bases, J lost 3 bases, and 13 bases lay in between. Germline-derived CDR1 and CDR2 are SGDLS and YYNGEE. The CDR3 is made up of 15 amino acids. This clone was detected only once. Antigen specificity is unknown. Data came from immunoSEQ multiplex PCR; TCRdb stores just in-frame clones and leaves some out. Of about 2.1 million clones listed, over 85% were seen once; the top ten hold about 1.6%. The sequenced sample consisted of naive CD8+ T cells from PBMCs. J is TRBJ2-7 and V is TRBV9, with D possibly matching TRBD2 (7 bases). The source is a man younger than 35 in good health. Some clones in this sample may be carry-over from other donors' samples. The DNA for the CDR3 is TGTGCCAGCAGCGTAGTCGCAGGGGAGGGCTACGAGCAGTACTTC. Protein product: CASSVVAGEGYEQYF.